Below are 9 T cell receptor beta chains sequenced from a single sample in a study of shared clonotypes between healthy human individuals. TCRdb keeps only in-frame clones here, not all; method: immunoSEQ multiplex PCR. Among around 1 million clones, more than 75% were seen once, and the ten largest hold nearly 1.5%. The sample consisted of memory CD4+ T cells sorted from blood. Noted subset: CD45RA-negative fraction. These receptors were collected from a man in his late teens or twenties in good health.

This clone turned up a few times. The rearrangement joins TRBV9 to TRBJ2-1; 14 nucleotides match TRBD2. CDR3 length equals 18 residues. The V gene's germline CDR1 is SGDLS and CDR2 YYNGEE. The junction had 7 bases not matched to a gene; V was cut back by 3 bases and J by 2 bases. CDR3 DNA sequence: TGTGCCAGCAGCGCCCTGAGGACTAGCGGGGGGACCTACAATGAGCAGTTCTTC. Its translation is CASSALRTSGGTYNEQFF.

The chain has TRBV30 and TRBJ2-1, with TRBD2 matching over 12 bases. Germline V CDR1 and CDR2: GTSNPN, SVGIG (reference sequence). The CDR3 loop spans 18 amino acids. The trim removed 1 base at V and 0 bases at J, leaving 7 bases unmatched. The CDR3 bases are TGTGCCTGGAGTGGACTAGCGGGAGCGGGGGTCTCCTACAATGAGCAGTTCTTC. Residues: CAWSGLAGAGVSYNEQFF.

J is TRBJ2-7 and V is TRBV4-3; D not resolved. This CDR3 comprises 15 residues. Per germline, CDR1 LGHNA and CDR2 YSLEER. The V gene lost 1 base and the J gene lost 2 bases, with 12 bases spanning the gap. CDR3 DNA: TGCGCCAGCAGCCAAGTTGTTGGGGTACCCTACGAGCAGTACTTC. Amino acids: CASSQVVGVPYEQYF.

This clone was observed a few times. V and J are TRBV5-1 and TRBJ2-2; D not certain. This CDR3 region has 13 residues. V lost 4 bases to trimming and J lost 6 bases, with 10 bases between them. Germline lookup yields CDR1 SGHRS and CDR2 YFSETQ. CDR3 sequence: CASSRPEPGELFF. In DNA, the CDR3 is TGCGCCAGCAGCCGACCGGAGCCCGGGGAGCTGTTTTTT.

This clone was counted at least ten times. The chain combines TRBV11-2 with TRBJ2-2; 7 nucleotides agree with TRBD1. The CDR3 is 15 amino acids. The V gene end was trimmed by 5 bases and the J gene end by 4 bases; junction bases not matched to a gene: 7. Germline V CDR1 and CDR2: SGHAT, FQNNGV. The CDR3 loop reads CASSPIRGLTGELFF. CDR3 sequence (DNA): TGTGCCAGCAGCCCTATTAGGGGGCTCACCGGGGAGCTGTTTTTT.

V gene TRBV11-2 combines with J gene TRBJ2-2; no clear D. V was pared by 3 bases and J by 3 bases, with 5 bases between. CDR3 length: 13 residues. Per the germline V gene, CDR1 is SGHAT and CDR2 is FQNNGV. CDR3 amino acids: CASSFTHTGELFF. The CDR3 DNA reads TGTGCCAGCAGCTTTACGCACACCGGGGAGCTGTTTTTT. Full variable domain (remainder filled in from reference TRBV11-2 and TRBJ2-2): EAGVAQSPRYKIIEKRQSVAFWCNPISGHATLYWYQQILGQGPKLLIQFQNNGVVDDSQLPKDRFSAERLKGVDSTLKIQPAKLEDSAVYLCASSFTHTGELFFGEGSRLTVL.

The CDR3 DNA sequence: TGTGCCAGCAGTTATTCCCCCGATGGGACCTACGAGCAGTACTTC. Translating it yields CASSYSPDGTYEQYF. The chain combines TRBV6-6 with TRBJ2-7; no clear D gene. Trimming took off 3 bases at V and 2 bases at J, with 14 bases between the two ends. From germline, CDR1 is MNHNY and CDR2 SVGAGI (reference sequence). The CDR3 has 15 residues.

The chain employs TRBV30 and TRBJ2-4; a possible D gene is TRBD2 (5 bases). Germline V gives CDR1 GTSNPN, CDR2 SVGIG (reference sequence). V was cut by 0 bases and J by 7 bases, with 16 bases left in between. The CDR3 consists of 15 residues. Here the CDR3 DNA reads TGTGCCTGGAGTGTAAATTCGAGGGCCCCCAACATTCAGTACTTC. Protein sequence: CAWSVNSRAPNIQYF.

V usage is TRBV5-5 and J usage is TRBJ2-2; TRBD2 agrees at 8 bases. Germline V lookup: CDR1 SGHKS, CDR2 YYEKEE (reference sequence). The CDR3 is 16 amino acids. Trimming removed 3 bases from V and 3 bases from J; junction bases left unmatched: 7. The CDR3: CASSSPGGADTGELFF. The CDR3 DNA is TGTGCCAGCAGCTCCCCCGGGGGGGCGGACACCGGGGAGCTGTTTTTT.